Below, one T cell receptor beta chain is given with its context. Mismatch with germline at one junction end may stem from a read error. The data were taken from a study of control samples from healthy donors and cancer patients. CDR1 is SGHVS and CDR2 is FNYEAQ in the germline V gene. The CDR3 runs to 14 residues. Clones were sequenced by immunoSEQ multiplex PCR, and TCRdb holds only the in-frame ones, with some missing. The sample contains some 130,000 clones, 75% to 95% of which appear only once. The specimen was blood. The clonotype comes from a man in his forties in good health. The genes are TRBV7-6 and TRBJ2-5; 15 bases align to TRBD2. The chain's CDR3 is CASSLAGLAGGHDF. The DNA of the CDR3 is TGTGCCAGCAGCTTAGCCGGACTAGCGGGGGGGCATGACTTC. Together with reference TRBV7-6 and TRBJ2-5, the CDR3 gives the full variable domain: GAGVSQSPRYKVTKRGQDVALRCDPISGHVSLYWYRQALGQGPEFLTYFNYEAQQDKSGLPNDRFSAERPEGSISTLTIQRTEQRDSAMYRCASSLAGLAGGHDFGPGTRLLVL.